The rows below give T cell receptor beta chains drawn from one sample of a study of T cell responses to AZD1222 COVID-19 vaccine. Repertoires were generated with immunoSEQ multiplex PCR, while TCRdb's copy carries only in-frame clones and drops some. The sample carries more than 150,000 clones, approximately 92% recorded once. This specimen was peripheral blood, taken on day 0 of AZD1222 vaccination. The receptors come from an adult in good health. The CDR3 runs from the conserved cysteine through the conserved F or W. A D gene is named only where the DNA matches it firmly. Not all rows give a size; the values are once, few, many and, for expanded clones, a class.

D: -; V: TRBV11-2; J: TRBJ1-2; size: -; CDR3: CASSLDYRGASYGYTF; DNA: TGTGCCAGCAGCTTAGATTACCGGGGGGCAAGCTATGGCTACACCTTC
D: -; V: TRBV27; J: TRBJ1-2; size: -; CDR3: CASSIGVNYGYTF; DNA: TGTGCCAGCAGCATTGGGGTAAACTATGGCTACACCTTC
D: -; V: TRBV19; J: TRBJ1-1; size: -; CDR3: CASSRTLSNTEAFF; DNA: TGTGCCAGTAGTAGGACACTTTCGAACACTGAAGCTTTCTTT
D: TRBD1; V: TRBV7-9; J: TRBJ1-1; size: -; CDR3: CASSAGGAEAFF; DNA: TGTGCCAGCAGCGCAGGGGGCGCTGAAGCTTTCTTT
D: -; V: TRBV29-1; J: TRBJ2-1; size: once; CDR3: CSVSPGLYNEQFF; DNA: TGCAGCGTCTCACCGGGACTTTACAATGAGCAGTTCTTC
D: -; V: TRBV6-2/TRBV6-3; J: TRBJ1-2; size: -; CDR3: CASSLQGRGYGYTF; DNA: TGTGCCAGCAGTCTCCAGGGACGAGGCTATGGCTACACCTTC
D: -; V: TRBV4-1; J: TRBJ1-4; size: -; CDR3: CASSRGAPNEKLFF; DNA: TGCGCCAGCAGCCGGGGAGCTCCTAATGAAAAACTGTTTTTT
D: -; V: TRBV6-5; J: TRBJ1-1; size: -; CDR3: CASRTDGGFDTEAFF; DNA: TGTGCCAGCAGGACCGACGGGGGGTTCGACACTGAAGCTTTCTTT
D: TRBD1; V: TRBV2; J: TRBJ2-7; size: -; CDR3: CASSERTGLYEQYF; DNA: TGTGCCAGCAGTGAACGGACAGGGCTCTACGAGCAGTACTTC
D: -; V: TRBV21-1; J: TRBJ2-1; size: -; CDR3: CASNHRRGCPYNEQFF; DNA: TGTGCCAGCAACCACCGACGAGGCTGCCCCTACAATGAGCAGTTCTTC
D: -; V: TRBV5-6; J: TRBJ2-7; size: once; CDR3: CASSLAQFHYEQYF; DNA: TGTGCCAGCAGCTTGGCGCAGTTCCACTACGAGCAGTACTTC
D: -; V: TRBV18; J: TRBJ1-2; size: -; CDR3: CASSPSHHGVYLGYTF; DNA: TGTGCCAGCTCACCTTCACACCACGGGGTTTACTTGGGCTACACCTTC
D: -; V: TRBV7-9; J: TRBJ1-1; size: -; CDR3: CASSLGVGENTEAFF; DNA: TGTGCCAGCAGCTTGGGTGTGGGTGAGAACACTGAAGCTTTCTTT
D: TRBD1; V: TRBV5-5; J: TRBJ1-2; size: -; CDR3: CASSLDRDGYTF; DNA: TGTGCCAGCAGCCTAGACAGGGATGGCTACACCTTC
D: -; V: TRBV19; J: TRBJ1-2; size: -; CDR3: CASSTWVGPGYTF; DNA: TGTGCCAGTAGTACCTGGGTGGGTCCTGGCTACACCTTC
D: TRBD1; V: TRBV7-2; J: TRBJ1-6; size: once; CDR3: CASSQRQGGGNSPLHF; DNA: TGTGCCAGCAGCCAACGACAGGGCGGCGGTAATTCACCCCTCCACTTT
D: -; V: TRBV3-1/TRBV3-2; J: TRBJ1-3; size: once; CDR3: CASSQVSNTIYF; DNA: TGTGCCAGCAGCCAAGTGTCGAACACCATATATTTT
D: -; V: TRBV18; J: TRBJ2-1; size: -; CDR3: CASSRTQGANEQFF; DNA: TGTGCCAGCTCGCGAACACAGGGCGCCAATGAGCAGTTCTTC
D: -; V: TRBV12-2; J: TRBJ1-4; size: -; CDR3: CASRPGQGTNEKLFF; DNA: TGTGCAAGTCGCCCCGGACAGGGGACTAATGAAAAACTGTTTTTT
D: TRBD2; V: TRBV19; J: TRBJ2-2; size: -; CDR3: CATREDFTGELFF; DNA: TGTGCCACCCGGGAGGACTTCACCGGGGAGCTGTTTTTT
D: TRBD1; V: TRBV2; J: TRBJ1-3; size: few; CDR3: CASTDQGAGGNTIYF; DNA: TGTGCCAGCACCGACCAGGGGGCCGGTGGAAACACCATATATTTT
D: -; V: TRBV29-1; J: TRBJ1-2; size: -; CDR3: CSVDWDFQGVNYGYTF; DNA: TGCAGCGTTGATTGGGACTTCCAGGGAGTTAACTATGGCTACACCTTC
D: -; V: TRBV9; J: TRBJ2-6; size: once; CDR3: CASSVAPRSGANVLTF; DNA: TGTGCCAGCAGCGTAGCGCCGCGCTCTGGGGCCAACGTCCTGACTTTC
D: -; V: TRBV14; J: TRBJ1-4; size: -; CDR3: CASSQANVATNEKLFF; DNA: TGTGCCAGCAGCCAAGCTAACGTTGCAACTAATGAAAAACTGTTTTTT
D: TRBD1; V: TRBV5-6; J: TRBJ1-2; size: -; CDR3: CASSWGQSNYGYTF; DNA: TGTGCCAGCAGCTGGGGACAGTCTAACTATGGCTACACCTTC
D: -; V: TRBV6-1; J: TRBJ2-5; size: -; CDR3: CASCGGGVRGRETQYF; DNA: TGTGCCAGCTGTGGAGGGGGAGTGCGGGGGAGGGAGACCCAGTACTTC
D: -; V: TRBV7-8; J: TRBJ2-3; size: -; CDR3: CASTLTRSRIPDTQYF; DNA: TGTGCCAGCACCCTCACGAGGTCAAGGATCCCAGATACGCAGTATTTT
D: -; V: TRBV19; J: TRBJ1-6; size: -; CDR3: CASSPTGMDNSPLHF; DNA: TGTGCCAGTAGCCCCACAGGGATGGATAATTCACCCCTCCACTTT
D: -; V: TRBV19; J: TRBJ1-2; size: -; CDR3: CASSILRGIYGYTF; DNA: TGTGCCAGTAGTATACTCCGGGGGATCTATGGCTACACCTTC
D: TRBD1; V: TRBV19; J: TRBJ2-7; size: once; CDR3: CASSSRQGQHEQYF; DNA: TGTGCCAGTAGTTCCCGACAGGGGCAGCACGAGCAGTACTTC
D: -; V: TRBV5-4; J: TRBJ2-2; size: -; CDR3: CASSLGGGELFF; DNA: TGTGCCAGCAGCTTGGGAGGGGGGGAGCTGTTTTTT
D: -; V: TRBV27; J: TRBJ1-2; size: -; CDR3: CASSKGGPPGYTF; DNA: TGTGCCAGCAGTAAGGGGGGCCCCCCTGGCTACACCTTC
D: TRBD2; V: TRBV7-9; J: TRBJ2-7; size: -; CDR3: CASSLGGRLAGPLEQYF; DNA: TGTGCCAGCAGCTTAGGGGGCCGGCTAGCGGGACCTCTCGAGCAGTACTTC
D: -; V: TRBV7-3; J: TRBJ1-1; size: -; CDR3: CASSSSTVVNTEAFF; DNA: TGTGCCAGCAGCTCGTCGACAGTAGTGAACACTGAAGCTTTCTTT
D: TRBD1; V: TRBV12-5; J: TRBJ1-3; size: -; CDR3: CASGLGQGRGNTIYF; DNA: TGTGCTAGTGGTTTGGGACAGGGGCGAGGAAACACCATATATTTT
D: -; V: TRBV29-1; J: TRBJ1-2; size: once; CDR3: CSVPGVAYGYTF; DNA: TGCAGCGTACCAGGGGTTGCTTATGGCTACACCTTC
D: TRBD2; V: TRBV10-3; J: TRBJ2-3; size: -; CDR3: CAISDKRGSTDTQYF; DNA: TGTGCCATCAGTGATAAGCGGGGGAGCACAGATACGCAGTATTTT
D: TRBD1; V: TRBV9; J: TRBJ1-5; size: few; CDR3: CASSVVPGGLNQPQHF; DNA: TGTGCCAGCAGCGTAGTTCCAGGGGGACTCAATCAGCCCCAGCATTTT
D: -; V: TRBV6-2/TRBV6-3; J: TRBJ1-1; size: -; CDR3: CASSYSMPANTEAFF; DNA: TGTGCCAGCAGTTACTCGATGCCCGCGAACACTGAAGCTTTCTTT
D: -; V: TRBV10-3; J: TRBJ1-3; size: -; CDR3: CAISGVGGLISGNTIYF; DNA: TGTGCCATCAGTGGCGTTGGGGGGCTGATCTCTGGAAACACCATATATTTT
D: -; V: TRBV9; J: TRBJ1-5; size: -; CDR3: CASSQWGESNQPQHF; DNA: TGTGCCAGCAGCCAGTGGGGGGAGAGCAATCAGCCCCAGCATTTT
D: -; V: TRBV10-3; J: TRBJ1-3; size: -; CDR3: CAISESSGSGNTIYF; DNA: TGTGCCATCAGTGAGTCATCAGGCTCTGGAAACACCATATATTTT
D: -; V: TRBV19; J: TRBJ1-3; size: -; CDR3: CASSTGTGNTIYF; DNA: TGTGCCAGTAGTACAGGAACTGGAAACACCATATATTTT
D: -; V: TRBV18; J: TRBJ1-1; size: once; CDR3: CASSPSTGTNTEAFF; DNA: TGTGCCAGCTCACCCTCCACAGGGACCAACACTGAAGCTTTCTTT
D: TRBD1; V: TRBV10-3; J: TRBJ2-1; size: -; CDR3: CAISASRQGRDEQFF; DNA: TGTGCCATCAGTGCATCCAGACAGGGTCGGGATGAGCAGTTCTTC
D: -; V: TRBV7-9; J: TRBJ1-6; size: -; CDR3: CASSPPKSPLHF; DNA: TGTGCCAGCAGCCCTCCAAAATCACCCCTCCACTTT
D: -; V: TRBV19; J: TRBJ2-2; size: -; CDR3: CASSISPALRELFF; DNA: TGTGCCAGTAGTATATCCCCCGCCCTCCGGGAGCTGTTTTTT
D: -; V: TRBV7-2; J: TRBJ1-5; size: -; CDR3: CASSLRGNQPQHF; DNA: TGTGCCAGCAGCTTAAGGGGAAATCAGCCCCAGCATTTT
D: -; V: TRBV27; J: TRBJ2-1; size: -; CDR3: CASSFTEQFF; DNA: TGTGCCAGCAGTTTTACTGAGCAGTTCTTC